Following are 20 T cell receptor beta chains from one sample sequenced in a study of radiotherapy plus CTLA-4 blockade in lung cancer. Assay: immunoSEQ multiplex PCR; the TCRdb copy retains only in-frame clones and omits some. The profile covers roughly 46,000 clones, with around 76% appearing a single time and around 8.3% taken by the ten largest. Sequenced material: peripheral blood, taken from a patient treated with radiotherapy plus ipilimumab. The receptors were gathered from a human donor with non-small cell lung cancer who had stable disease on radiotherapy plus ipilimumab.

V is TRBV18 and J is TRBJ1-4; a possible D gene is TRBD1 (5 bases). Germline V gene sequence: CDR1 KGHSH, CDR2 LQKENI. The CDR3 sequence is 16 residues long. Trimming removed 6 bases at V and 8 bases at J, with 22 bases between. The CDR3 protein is CASSPSRVQGGEKLFF. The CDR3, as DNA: TGTGCCAGCTCCCCAAGCAGAGTCCAGGGCGGAGAAAAACTGTTTTTT.

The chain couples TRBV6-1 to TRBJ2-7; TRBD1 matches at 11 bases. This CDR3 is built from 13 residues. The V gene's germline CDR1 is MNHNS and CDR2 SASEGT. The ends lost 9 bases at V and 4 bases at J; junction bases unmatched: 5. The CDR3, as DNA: TGTGCCAGTCGGACAGGGGGCGGATACGAGCAGTACGTC. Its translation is CASRTGGGYEQYV.

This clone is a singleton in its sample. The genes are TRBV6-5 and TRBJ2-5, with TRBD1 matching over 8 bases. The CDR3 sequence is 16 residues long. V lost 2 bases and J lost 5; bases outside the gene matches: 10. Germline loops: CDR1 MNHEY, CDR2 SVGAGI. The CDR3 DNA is TGTGCCAGCAGTTACGGCGGGACAGGACGCCGGGAGACCCAGTACTTC. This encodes CASSYGGTGRRETQYF.

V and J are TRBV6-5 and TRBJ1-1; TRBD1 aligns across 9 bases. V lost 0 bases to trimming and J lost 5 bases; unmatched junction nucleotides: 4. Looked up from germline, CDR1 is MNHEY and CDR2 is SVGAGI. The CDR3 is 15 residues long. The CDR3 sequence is CASSYSDRGSTEAFF. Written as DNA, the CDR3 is TGTGCCAGCAGTTACTCCGACAGGGGGAGTACTGAAGCTTTCTTT.

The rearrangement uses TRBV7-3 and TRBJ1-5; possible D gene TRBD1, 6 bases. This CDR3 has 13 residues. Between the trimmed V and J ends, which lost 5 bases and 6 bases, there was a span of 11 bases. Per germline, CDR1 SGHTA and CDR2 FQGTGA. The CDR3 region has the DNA TGTGCCAGCAGCCCACAGGGACGTCAGCCCCAGCATTTT. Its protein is CASSPQGRQPQHF.

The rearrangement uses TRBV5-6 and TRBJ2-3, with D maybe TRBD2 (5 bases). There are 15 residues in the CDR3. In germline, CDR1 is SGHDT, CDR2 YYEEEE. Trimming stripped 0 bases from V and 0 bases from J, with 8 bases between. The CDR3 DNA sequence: TGTGCCAGCAGCTTGGAGGGAGCTAGCACAGATACGCAGTATTTT. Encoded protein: CASSLEGASTDTQYF.

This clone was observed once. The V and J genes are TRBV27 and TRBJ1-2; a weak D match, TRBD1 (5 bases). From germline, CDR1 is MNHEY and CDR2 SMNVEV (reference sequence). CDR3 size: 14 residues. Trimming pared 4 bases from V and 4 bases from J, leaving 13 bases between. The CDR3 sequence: CASSYRGSRYGYTF. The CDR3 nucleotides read TGTGCCAGCAGTTACCGGGGCAGCCGCTATGGCTACACCTTC.

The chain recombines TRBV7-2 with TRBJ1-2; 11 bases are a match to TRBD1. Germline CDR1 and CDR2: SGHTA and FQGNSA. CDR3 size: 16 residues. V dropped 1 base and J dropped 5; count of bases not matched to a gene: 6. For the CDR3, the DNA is TGTGCCAGCAGCTTAGGGACAGGGGGCAGGCAGTATGGCTACACCTTC. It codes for CASSLGTGGRQYGYTF.

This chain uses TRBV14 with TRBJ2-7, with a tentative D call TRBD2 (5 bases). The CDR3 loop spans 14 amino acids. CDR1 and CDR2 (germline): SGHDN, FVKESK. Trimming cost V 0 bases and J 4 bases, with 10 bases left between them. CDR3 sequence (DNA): TGTGCCAGCAGCCAAGATATTGCGGGTTACGAGCAGTACTTC. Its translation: CASSQDIAGYEQYF. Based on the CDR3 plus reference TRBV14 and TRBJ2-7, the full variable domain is EAGVTQFPSHSVIEKGQTVTLRCDPISGHDNLYWYRRVMGKEIKFLLHFVKESKQDESGMPNNRFLAERTGGTYSTLKVQPAELEDSGVYFCASSQDIAGYEQYFGPGTRLTVT.

The DNA for the CDR3 is TGCGCCAGCCAAATTACTTACACCGGGGAGCTGTTTTTT. Translated, it gives CASQITYTGELFF. This chain links TRBV10-1 with TRBJ2-2; D not resolved. Looked up from germline, CDR1 is WNHNN and CDR2 is SYGVQD (reference sequence). The CDR3 loop spans 13 amino acids. V was pared by 8 bases and J by 3 bases, with 10 bases between.

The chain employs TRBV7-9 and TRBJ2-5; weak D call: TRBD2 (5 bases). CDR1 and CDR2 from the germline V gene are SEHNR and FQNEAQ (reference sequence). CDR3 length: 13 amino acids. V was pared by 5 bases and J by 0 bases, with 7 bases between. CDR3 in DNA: TGTGCCAGCAGCCCCGGGGACCAAGAGACCCAGTACTTC. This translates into CASSPGDQETQYF.

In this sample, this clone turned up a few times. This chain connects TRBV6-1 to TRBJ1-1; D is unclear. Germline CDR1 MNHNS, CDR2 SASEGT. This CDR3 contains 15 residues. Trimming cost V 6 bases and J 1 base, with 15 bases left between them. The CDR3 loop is CASSASVATNTEAFF. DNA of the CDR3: TGTGCCAGCAGCGCCTCGGTGGCTACGAACACTGAAGCTTTCTTT.

CDR3 residues: CASSPPGQGLNWRNQPQHF. The CDR3, as DNA: TGTGCCAGCTCACCACCGGGACAGGGTTTGAATTGGAGGAATCAGCCCCAGCATTTT. The chain combines TRBV18 with TRBJ1-5; 9 bases match TRBD1. The CDR3 spans 19 residues. V lost 0 bases to trimming and J lost 4 bases; unmatched junction nucleotides: 13. CDR1 is KGHSH and CDR2 is LQKENI in the germline V gene.

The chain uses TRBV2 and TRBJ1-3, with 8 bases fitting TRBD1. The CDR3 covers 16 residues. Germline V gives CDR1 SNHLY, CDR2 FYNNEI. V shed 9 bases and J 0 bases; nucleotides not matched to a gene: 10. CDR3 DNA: TGTGCCAGTGGGGGACAGGCCCCGGGCTCTGGAAACACCATATATTTT. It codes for CASGGQAPGSGNTIYF.

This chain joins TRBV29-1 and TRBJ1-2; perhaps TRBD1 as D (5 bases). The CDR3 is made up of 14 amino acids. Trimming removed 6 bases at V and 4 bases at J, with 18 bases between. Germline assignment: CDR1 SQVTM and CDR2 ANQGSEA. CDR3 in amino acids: CSVDRQRNSYGYTF. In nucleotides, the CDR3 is TGCAGCGTAGATAGACAGCGCAACTCCTATGGCTACACCTTC.

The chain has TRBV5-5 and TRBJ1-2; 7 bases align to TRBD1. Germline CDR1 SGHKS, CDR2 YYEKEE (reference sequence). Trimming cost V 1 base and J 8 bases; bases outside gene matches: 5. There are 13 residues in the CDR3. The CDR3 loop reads CASSLTGTAGYTF. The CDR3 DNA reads TGTGCCAGCAGCTTGACCGGGACAGCCGGCTACACCTTC. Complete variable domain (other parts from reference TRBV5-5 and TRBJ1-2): DAGVTQSPTHLIKTRGQQVTLRCSPISGHKSVSWYQQVLGQGPQFIFQYYEKEERGRGNFPDRFSARQFPNYSSELNVNALLLGDSALYLCASSLTGTAGYTFGSGTRLTVV.

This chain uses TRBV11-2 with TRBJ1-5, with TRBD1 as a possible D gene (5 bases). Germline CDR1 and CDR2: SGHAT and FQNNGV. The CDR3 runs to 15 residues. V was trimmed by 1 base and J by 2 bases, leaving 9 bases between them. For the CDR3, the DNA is TGTGCCAGCAGCTTAGCGATGGGGGGCAATCAGCCCCAGCATTTT. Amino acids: CASSLAMGGNQPQHF. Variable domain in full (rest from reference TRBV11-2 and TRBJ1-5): EAGVAQSPRYKIIEKRQSVAFWCNPISGHATLYWYQQILGQGPKLLIQFQNNGVVDDSQLPKDRFSAERLKGVDSTLKIQPAKLEDSAVYLCASSLAMGGNQPQHFGDGTRLSIL.

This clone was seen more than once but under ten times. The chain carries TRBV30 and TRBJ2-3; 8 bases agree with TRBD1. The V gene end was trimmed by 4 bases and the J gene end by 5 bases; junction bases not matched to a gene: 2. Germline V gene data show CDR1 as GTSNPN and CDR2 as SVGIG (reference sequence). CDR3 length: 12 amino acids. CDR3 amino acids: CAWTGTGDTQYF. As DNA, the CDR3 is TGTGCCTGGACGGGGACAGGAGATACGCAGTATTTT.

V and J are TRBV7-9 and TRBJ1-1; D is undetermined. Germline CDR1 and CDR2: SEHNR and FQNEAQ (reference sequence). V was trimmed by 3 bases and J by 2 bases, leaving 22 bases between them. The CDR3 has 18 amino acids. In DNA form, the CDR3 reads TGTGCCAGCAGCTTCCGGACTTTGTCAAATCGAATAAACACTGAAGCTTTCTTT. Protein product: CASSFRTLSNRINTEAFF.

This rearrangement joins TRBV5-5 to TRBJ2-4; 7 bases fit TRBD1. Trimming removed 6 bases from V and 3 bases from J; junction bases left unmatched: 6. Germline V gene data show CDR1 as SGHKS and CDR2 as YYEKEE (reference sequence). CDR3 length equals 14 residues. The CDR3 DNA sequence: TGTGCCAGCAACCTGGGGACAGACAAAAACATTCAGTACTTC. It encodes CASNLGTDKNIQYF.